This TCR beta chain derives from a study of T cell repertoires in cytomegalovirus infection. Study in general: HLA-B-restricted CMV epitopes that are well studied were used alongside recently identified HLA-C-restricted ones. It can be stated that public TCR beta signatures indicated CMV infection as well as a matching HLA type. Overall study findings and caveats: The ex vivo response was dominated by HLA-C-restricted CMV-specific TCR beta clonotypes. Using cumulative public TCR beta family frequency, the authors identified those who carried CMV together with the relevant HLA.

TCRdb re-called the reads with MiXCR, one entry per CDR3 protein. The sample contains approximately 730,000 distinct CDR3 sequences, 25% to 35% of which appear only once. In regard to this clonotype: What it recognizes is unknown.

The V segment lost 6 bases and the J segment 6 bases; nucleotides outside the gene matches: 11. The CDR3 is 16 residues long. The sequencing used cultured CD8+ T cells from PBMCs, collected from culture after CMV antigen stimulation. The sequence came from a human donor in good health (CMV status not recorded). Some clones in this sample may be carry-over from other donors' samples. The chain links TRBV12-3 or TRBV12-4 to TRBJ1-1; TRBD1 matches at 12 bases. CDR3 sequence reads: CASSSPGQGAEAEAFF. The CDR3 region has the DNA TGTGCCAGCAGCTCTCCGGGACAGGGGGCCGAGGCTGAAGCTTTCTTT.